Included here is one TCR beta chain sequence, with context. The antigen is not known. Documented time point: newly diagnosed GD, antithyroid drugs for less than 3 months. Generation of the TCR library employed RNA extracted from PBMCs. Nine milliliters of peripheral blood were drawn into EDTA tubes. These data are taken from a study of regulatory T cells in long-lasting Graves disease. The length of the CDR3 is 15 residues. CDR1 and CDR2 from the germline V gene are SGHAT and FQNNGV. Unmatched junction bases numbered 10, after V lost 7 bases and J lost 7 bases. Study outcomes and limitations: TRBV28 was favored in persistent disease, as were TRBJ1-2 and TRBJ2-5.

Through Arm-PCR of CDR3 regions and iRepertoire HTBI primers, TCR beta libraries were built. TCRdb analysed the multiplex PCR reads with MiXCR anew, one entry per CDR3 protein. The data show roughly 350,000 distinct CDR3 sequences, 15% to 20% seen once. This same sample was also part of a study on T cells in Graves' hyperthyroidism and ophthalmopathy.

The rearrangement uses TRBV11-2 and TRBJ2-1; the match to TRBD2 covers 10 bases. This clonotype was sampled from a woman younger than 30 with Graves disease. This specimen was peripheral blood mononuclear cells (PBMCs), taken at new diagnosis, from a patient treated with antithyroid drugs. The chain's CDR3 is CASIAGTSDMNEQFF. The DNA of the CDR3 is TGTGCCAGCATCGCCGGGACTAGCGATATGAATGAGCAGTTCTTC.